Sequencing of this TCR beta chain was carried out in a study of metastatic and nonmetastatic thyroid tumors. Trimming cost V 6 bases and J 1 base; bases outside gene matches: 4. The CDR3 is 15 amino acids. The germline CDR1 and CDR2 sequences are MDHEN and SYDVKM. In its sample, this clone was seen many times. Original processing notes: The study's classifier, a distant-metastasis tool for papillary thyroid cancer, was built using CDR3 differences across clinicopathological groups. TCRdb recomputed clones from the PCR reads via MiXCR. TCRdb's processing, not the authors' own work, is the source of the V and J calls. The table includes about 85,000 clones, around 7.8% detected once. Patients had received no treatment of any kind before thyroid surgery.

The chain employs TRBV28 and TRBJ2-3, with 10 bases aligning to TRBD1. Specimen: blood. This receptor was identified in a female donor with papillary thyroid cancer or a benign thyroid nodule (not recorded which). Some clones in this sample may be carry-over from other donors' samples. CDR3 residues: CASRRQGAGTDTQYF. CDR3 nucleotides: TGTGCCAGCAGACGACAGGGGGCGGGCACAGATACGCAGTATTTT.